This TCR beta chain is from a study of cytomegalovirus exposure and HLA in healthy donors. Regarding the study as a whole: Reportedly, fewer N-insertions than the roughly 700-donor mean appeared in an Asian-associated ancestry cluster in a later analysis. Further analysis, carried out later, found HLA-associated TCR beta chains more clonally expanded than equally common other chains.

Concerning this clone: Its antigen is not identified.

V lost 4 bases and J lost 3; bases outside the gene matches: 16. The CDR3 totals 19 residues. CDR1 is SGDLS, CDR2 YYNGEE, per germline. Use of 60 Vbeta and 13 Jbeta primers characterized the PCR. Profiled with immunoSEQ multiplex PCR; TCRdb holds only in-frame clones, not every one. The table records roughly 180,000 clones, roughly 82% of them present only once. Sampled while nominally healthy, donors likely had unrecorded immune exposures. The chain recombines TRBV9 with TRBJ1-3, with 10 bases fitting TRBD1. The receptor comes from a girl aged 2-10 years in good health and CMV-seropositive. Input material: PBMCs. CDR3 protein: CASSPFGDRGRGSGNTIYF. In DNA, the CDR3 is TGTGCCAGCAGCCCCTTCGGAGACAGGGGGCGCGGTAGTGGAAACACCATATATTTT.